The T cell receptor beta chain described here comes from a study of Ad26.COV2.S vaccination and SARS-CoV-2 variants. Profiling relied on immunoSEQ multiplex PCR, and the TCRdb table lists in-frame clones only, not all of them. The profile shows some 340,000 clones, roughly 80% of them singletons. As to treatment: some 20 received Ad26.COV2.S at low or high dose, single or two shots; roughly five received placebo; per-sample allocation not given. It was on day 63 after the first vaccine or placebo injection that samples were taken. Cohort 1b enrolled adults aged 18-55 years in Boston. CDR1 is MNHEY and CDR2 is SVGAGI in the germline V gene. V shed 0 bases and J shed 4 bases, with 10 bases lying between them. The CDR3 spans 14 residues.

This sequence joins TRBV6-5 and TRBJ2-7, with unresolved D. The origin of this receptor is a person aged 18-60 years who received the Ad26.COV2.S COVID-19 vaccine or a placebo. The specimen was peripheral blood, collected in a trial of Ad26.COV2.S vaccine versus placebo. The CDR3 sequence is CASSYSALLYEQYF. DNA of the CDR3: TGTGCCAGCAGTTACTCGGCCCTCTTGTACGAGCAGTACTTC.